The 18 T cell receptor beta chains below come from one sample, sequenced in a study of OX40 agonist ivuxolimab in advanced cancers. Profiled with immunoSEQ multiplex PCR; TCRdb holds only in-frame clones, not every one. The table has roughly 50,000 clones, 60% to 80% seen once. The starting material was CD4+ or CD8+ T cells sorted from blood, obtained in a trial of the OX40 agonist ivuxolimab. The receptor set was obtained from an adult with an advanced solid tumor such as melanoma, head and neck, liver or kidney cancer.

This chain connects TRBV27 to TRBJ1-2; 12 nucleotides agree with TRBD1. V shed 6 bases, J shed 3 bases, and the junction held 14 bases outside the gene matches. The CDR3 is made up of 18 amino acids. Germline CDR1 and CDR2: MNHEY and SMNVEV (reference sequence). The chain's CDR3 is CASRPHPGTGGQYYGYTF. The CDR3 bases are TGTGCCAGCAGACCTCACCCCGGGACAGGGGGCCAGTACTATGGCTACACCTTC.

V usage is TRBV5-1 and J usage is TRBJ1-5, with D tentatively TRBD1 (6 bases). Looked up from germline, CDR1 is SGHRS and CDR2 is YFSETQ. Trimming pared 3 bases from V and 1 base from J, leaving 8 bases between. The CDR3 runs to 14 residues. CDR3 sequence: CASSSGQSNQPQHF. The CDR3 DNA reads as TGCGCCAGCAGCTCCGGACAGAGCAATCAGCCCCAGCATTTT.

Here the CDR3 DNA reads TGTGCCAGCAGCCGGACAGGGCAAGTGGAAAAACTGTTTTTT. Residues: CASSRTGQVEKLFF. The rearrangement uses TRBV7-2 and TRBJ1-4; 8 bases are a match to TRBD1. In germline, CDR1 is SGHTA, CDR2 FQGNSA. This CDR3 contains 14 residues. Trimming cost V 5 bases and J 8 bases; bases outside gene matches: 7.

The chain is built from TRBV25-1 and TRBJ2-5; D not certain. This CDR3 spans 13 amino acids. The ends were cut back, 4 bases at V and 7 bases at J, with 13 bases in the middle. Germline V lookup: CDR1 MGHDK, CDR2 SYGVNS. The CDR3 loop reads CASSVDPLGTQYF. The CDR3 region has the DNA TGTGCCAGCAGTGTTGACCCCCTTGGGACCCAGTACTTC.

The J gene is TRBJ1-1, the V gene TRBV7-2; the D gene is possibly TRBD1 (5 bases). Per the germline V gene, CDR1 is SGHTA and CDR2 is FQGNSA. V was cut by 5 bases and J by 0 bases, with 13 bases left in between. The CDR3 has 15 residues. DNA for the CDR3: TGTGCCAGCAGCCCTGATGGGGGTATGAACACTGAAGCTTTCTTT. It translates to CASSPDGGMNTEAFF.

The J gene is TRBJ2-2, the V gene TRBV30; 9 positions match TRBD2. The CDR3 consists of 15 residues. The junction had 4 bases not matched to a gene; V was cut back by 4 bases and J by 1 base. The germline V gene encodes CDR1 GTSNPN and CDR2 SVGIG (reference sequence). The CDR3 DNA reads TGTGCCTGGAAGGCGGGAGGGCTGAACACCGGGGAGCTGTTTTTT. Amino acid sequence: CAWKAGGLNTGELFF.

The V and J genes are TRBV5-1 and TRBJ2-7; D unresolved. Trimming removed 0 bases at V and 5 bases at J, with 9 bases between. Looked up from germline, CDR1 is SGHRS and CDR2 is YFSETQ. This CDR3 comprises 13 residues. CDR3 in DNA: TGCGCCAGCAGCTTGGTGGGTTACCACGAGCAGTACTTC. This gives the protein CASSLVGYHEQYF. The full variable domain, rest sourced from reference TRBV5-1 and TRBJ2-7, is KAGVTQTPRYLIKTRGQQVTLSCSPISGHRSVSWYQQTPGQGLQFLFEYFSETQRNKGNFPGRFSGRQFSNSRSEMNVSTLELGDSALYLCASSLVGYHEQYFGPGTRLTVT.

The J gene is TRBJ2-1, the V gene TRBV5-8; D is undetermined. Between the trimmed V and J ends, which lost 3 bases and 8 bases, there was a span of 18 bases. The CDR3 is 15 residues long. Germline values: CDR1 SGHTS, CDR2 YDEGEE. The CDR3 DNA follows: TGTGCCAGCAGCTCGGTGAAGCAAACGGTTTATGAGCAGTTCTTC. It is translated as CASSSVKQTVYEQFF.

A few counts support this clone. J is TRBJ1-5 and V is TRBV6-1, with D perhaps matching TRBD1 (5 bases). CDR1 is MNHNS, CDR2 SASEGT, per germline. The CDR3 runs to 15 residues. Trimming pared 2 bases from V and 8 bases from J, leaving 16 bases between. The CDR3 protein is CASSEQATALEPQHF. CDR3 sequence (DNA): TGTGCCAGCAGTGAACAGGCGACAGCTCTGGAGCCCCAGCATTTT.

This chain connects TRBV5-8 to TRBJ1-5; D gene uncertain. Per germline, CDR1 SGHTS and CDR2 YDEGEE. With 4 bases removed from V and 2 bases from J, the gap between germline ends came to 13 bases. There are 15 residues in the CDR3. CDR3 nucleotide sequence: TGTGCCAGCAGCCCCGGTTTCGGGGGCAATCAGCCCCAGCATTTT. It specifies CASSPGFGGNQPQHF.

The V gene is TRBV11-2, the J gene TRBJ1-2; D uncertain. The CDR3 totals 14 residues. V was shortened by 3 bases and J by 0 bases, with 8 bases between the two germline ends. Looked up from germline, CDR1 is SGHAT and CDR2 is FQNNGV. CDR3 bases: TGTGCCAGCAGCTTGGATCGGGCTAACTATGGCTACACCTTC. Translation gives CASSLDRANYGYTF.

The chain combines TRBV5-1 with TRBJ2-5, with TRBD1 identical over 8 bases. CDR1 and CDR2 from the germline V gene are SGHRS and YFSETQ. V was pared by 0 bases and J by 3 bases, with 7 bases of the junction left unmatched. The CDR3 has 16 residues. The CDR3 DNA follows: TGCGCCAGCAGCTTGGGTCCTGGACAGGGAGAAGAGACCCAGTACTTC. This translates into CASSLGPGQGEETQYF.

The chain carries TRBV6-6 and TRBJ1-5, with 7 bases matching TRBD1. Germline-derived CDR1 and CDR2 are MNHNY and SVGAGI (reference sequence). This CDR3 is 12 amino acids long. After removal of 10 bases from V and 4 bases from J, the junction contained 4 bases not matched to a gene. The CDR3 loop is CATKTGNQPQHF. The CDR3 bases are TGTGCCACAAAGACAGGGAATCAGCCCCAGCATTTT.

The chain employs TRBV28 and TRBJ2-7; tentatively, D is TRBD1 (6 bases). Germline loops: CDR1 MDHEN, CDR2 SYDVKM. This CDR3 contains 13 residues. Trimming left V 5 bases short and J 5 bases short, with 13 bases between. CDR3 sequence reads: CASSLRGVHEQYF. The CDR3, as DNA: TGTGCCAGCAGTCTCAGGGGCGTCCACGAGCAGTACTTC.

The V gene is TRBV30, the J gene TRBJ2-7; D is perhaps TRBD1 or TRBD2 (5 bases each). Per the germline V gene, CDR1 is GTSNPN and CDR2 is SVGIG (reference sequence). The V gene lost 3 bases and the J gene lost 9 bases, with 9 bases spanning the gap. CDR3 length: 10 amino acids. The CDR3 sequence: CAWRGEWQYF. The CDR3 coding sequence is TGTGCCTGGAGGGGGGAGTGGCAGTACTTC.

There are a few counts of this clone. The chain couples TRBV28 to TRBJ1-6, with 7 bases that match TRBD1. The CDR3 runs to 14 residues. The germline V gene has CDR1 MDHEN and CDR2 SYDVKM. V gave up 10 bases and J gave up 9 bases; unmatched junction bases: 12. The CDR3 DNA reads TGTGCCACCTACTCCTTGGGACAGACTTCACCCCTCCACTTT. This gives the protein CATYSLGQTSPLHF.

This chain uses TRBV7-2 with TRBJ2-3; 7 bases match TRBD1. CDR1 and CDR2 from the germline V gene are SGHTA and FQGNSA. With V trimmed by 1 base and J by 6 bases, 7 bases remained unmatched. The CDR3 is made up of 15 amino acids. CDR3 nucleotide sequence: TGTGCCAGCAGCTTAGGGGTCCTCAGGGGGGATACGCAGTATTTT. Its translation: CASSLGVLRGDTQYF.

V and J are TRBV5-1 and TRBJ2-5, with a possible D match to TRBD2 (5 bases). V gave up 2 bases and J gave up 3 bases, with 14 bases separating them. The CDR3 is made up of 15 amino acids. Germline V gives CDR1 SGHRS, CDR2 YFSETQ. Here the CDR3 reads CASSFTGRGKETQYF. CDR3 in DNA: TGCGCCAGCAGCTTTACGGGCCGAGGGAAAGAGACCCAGTACTTC.